A selection of T cell receptor beta chains follows, all from one sample in a study of T-cell reconstitution after alpha-beta-depleted transplantation in children. TCRdb passed the PCR reads through MiXCR, listing each CDR3 protein once. Here the sample spans about 580,000 distinct CDR3 sequences, 27% being singletons. Specimen: PBMCs, collected before TCRalphabeta/CD19-depleted stem cell transplant. All receptors derive from a boy younger than two with Wiskott-Aldrich syndrome, due to receive a stem cell transplant. CDR3s include the opening cysteine and the closing phenylalanine or tryptophan. D genes are given only for firm matches. Clone size is stated in some rows and not others, as once, few, many or a class when expanded.

clone size,V gene,J gene,D gene,CDR3 DNA,CDR3 protein
.,TRBV3-1,TRBJ2-1,.,TGTGCCAGCAGCCTCGCGGGGCCCTTTTACAATGAGCAGTTCTTC,CASSLAGPFYNEQFF
.,TRBV6-1,TRBJ2-1,TRBD2,TGTGCCAGCAGTCTCCCGACTAGCGGGATAGGGCTCTACAATGAGCAGTTCTTC,CASSLPTSGIGLYNEQFF
.,TRBV28,TRBJ1-1,.,TGTGCGGTGGGTGGACTTAGGGATACTGAAGCTTTCTTT,CAVGGLRDTEAFF
once,TRBV20-1,TRBJ2-3,.,TGCAGTGAGCGTCAGGGAGGCACAGATACGCAGTATTTT,CSERQGGTDTQYF
few,TRBV7-7,TRBJ2-1,TRBD2,TGTGCCAGCAGCCCGGGACTAGCGGGAGGTCTCTCCTACAATGAGCAGTTCTTC,CASSPGLAGGLSYNEQFF
.,TRBV7-3,TRBJ1-2,TRBD1,TGTGCCAGCAGCTTAATAGGCCCCGGGACAGGTTTTGGGGGCTACACCTTC,CASSLIGPGTGFGGYTF
.,TRBV5-1,TRBJ2-7,.,TGCGCCAGCAGCTTGGATGAGGGCAGTACCTACGAGCAGTACTTC,CASSLDEGSTYEQYF
.,TRBV10-3,TRBJ2-5,TRBD1,TGTGCCATCAGTATTGGGACAGGTTACGAGACCCAGTACTTC,CAISIGTGYETQYF
.,TRBV2,TRBJ2-7,.,TGTGCCAGCAGTGAGCCTGGGGAGCAGTACTTC,CASSEPGEQYF
.,TRBV24-1,TRBJ1-4,.,TGTGCCACCAGTGACCCCTATCGTTGGGGAGTAAATGAAAAACTGTTTTTT,CATSDPYRWGVNEKLFF
few,TRBV7-3,TRBJ2-3,TRBD2,TGTGCCAGCAGCACTGGACTAGCGGGAGTCACAGATACGCAGTATTTT,CASSTGLAGVTDTQYF
.,TRBV2,TRBJ2-5,.,TGTGCCAGCAGGGGCAGGGAAGGCCAGTACTTC,CASRGREGQYF
few,TRBV5-1,TRBJ2-3,TRBD2,TGCGCCAGCAGCCCCCTGGGACTAGCGGGAGGGGGCACAGATACGCAGTATTTT,CASSPLGLAGGGTDTQYF
.,TRBV28,TRBJ1-6,.,TGTGCCAGCAGTTTACGAGGACCACCTCACTCACCCCTCCACTTT,CASSLRGPPHSPLHF
few,TRBV9,TRBJ2-7,.,TGTGCCAGCAGCCCCCACGCGAGGAGGGACGAGCAGTACTTC,CASSPHARRDEQYF
.,TRBV5-1,TRBJ2-1,TRBD2,TGCGCCAGTCGGGAGGCTACCTACAATGAGCAGTTCTTC,CASREATYNEQFF
few,TRBV20-1,TRBJ1-1,TRBD1,TGCAGTGCTAAGCGACAGGGGATGCAGGCAGCTTTCTTT,CSAKRQGMQAAFF
.,TRBV27,TRBJ1-5,.,TGTGCCAGCAGTCCAATCTCGGGGCAGCCCCAGCATTTT,CASSPISGQPQHF
.,TRBV5-5,TRBJ2-3,.,TGTGCCAGCAGCTTGGGACTTCTTTCGGGCCTTAGCACAGATACGCAGTATTTT,CASSLGLLSGLSTDTQYF
.,TRBV9,TRBJ2-1,TRBD2,TGTGCCAGCTTATACTGGCGGGAGGGCCTCGTCTACAATGAGCAGTTCTTC,CASLYWREGLVYNEQFF
.,TRBV3-1,TRBJ2-3,.,TGTGCCAGCAGCCAAGCGGGAGCTAGCACAGATACGCAGTATTTT,CASSQAGASTDTQYF
.,TRBV20-1,TRBJ2-1,.,TGCAGTGCTAGGGGGAAAACCTACAATGAGCAGTTCTTC,CSARGKTYNEQFF
few,TRBV5-1,TRBJ1-4,.,TGCGCCAGCAGCTTGGACGGGACAACTAATGAAAAACTGTTTTTT,CASSLDGTTNEKLFF
.,TRBV28,TRBJ2-2,TRBD2,TGTGCCGCATTAACTAGCGGGAGGACCGGGGAGCTGTTTTTT,CAALTSGRTGELFF
few,TRBV7-9,TRBJ2-5,.,TGTGCCAGCAGCTTAATGGTGGGGGCCGGGTTCCAAGAGACCCAGTACTTC,CASSLMVGAGFQETQYF
.,TRBV20-1,TRBJ2-1,TRBD2,TGCAGTGCTAGAGAGGTGTTAGCGGGAGGACCTCCGTACAATGAGCAGTTCTTC,CSAREVLAGGPPYNEQFF
.,TRBV18,TRBJ2-1,TRBD2,TGTGCCAGCTCACCTTGGCGACTAGCGGGCTCCTACAATGAGCAGTTCTTC,CASSPWRLAGSYNEQFF
.,TRBV12-3/TRBV12-4,TRBJ1-6,.,TGTGCCAGCAGTTCTCGACCAAGGGGTAATTCACCCCTCCACTTT,CASSSRPRGNSPLHF
.,TRBV29-1,TRBJ1-2,.,TGCAGCGTTGAAATTGATGTCTATGGCTACACCTTC,CSVEIDVYGYTF
.,TRBV20-1,TRBJ2-3,.,TGCAGTGCTCCCTGGGTCAGGGGCACAGATACGCAGTATTTT,CSAPWVRGTDTQYF
.,TRBV7-2,TRBJ2-1,TRBD2,TGTGCCAGCTCAAAGGGGGCTAGCGGGATAAGCAATGAGCAGTTCTTC,CASSKGASGISNEQFF
few,TRBV10-3,TRBJ1-4,.,TGTGCCATCAGCCCCGGACGTTCTAATGAAAAACTGTTTTTT,CAISPGRSNEKLFF
.,TRBV20-1,TRBJ2-1,TRBD1,TGCAGTGCTAAAGGACAGGGCAACAATGAGCAGTTCTTC,CSAKGQGNNEQFF
.,TRBV2,TRBJ2-7,.,TGTGCCAGCAGCGACACGAGGGAGCAGTACTTC,CASSDTREQYF
.,TRBV5-1,TRBJ2-7,TRBD2,TGCGCCAGCAGCTTGACGACTAGCGGGCCCTCTTACGCCTACGAGCAGTACTTC,CASSLTTSGPSYAYEQYF
.,TRBV29-1,TRBJ2-2,.,TGCAGCGTTCTTACCGCCGGAGGATCCGGGGAGCTGTTTTTT,CSVLTAGGSGELFF
.,TRBV3-1,TRBJ2-1,TRBD2,TGTGCCAGCAGCCCTCTCGGGACTAGCGCAACCAATGAGCAGTTCTTC,CASSPLGTSATNEQFF
few,TRBV20-1,TRBJ2-1,.,TGCAGTGCTAAGAGGACTGCCTCCTACAATGAGCAGTTCTTC,CSAKRTASYNEQFF
.,TRBV5-6,TRBJ2-6,TRBD1,TGTGCCAGCAGACGGGGACAGGGGCAAAGCACCGGGGCCAACGTCCTGACTTTC,CASRRGQGQSTGANVLTF